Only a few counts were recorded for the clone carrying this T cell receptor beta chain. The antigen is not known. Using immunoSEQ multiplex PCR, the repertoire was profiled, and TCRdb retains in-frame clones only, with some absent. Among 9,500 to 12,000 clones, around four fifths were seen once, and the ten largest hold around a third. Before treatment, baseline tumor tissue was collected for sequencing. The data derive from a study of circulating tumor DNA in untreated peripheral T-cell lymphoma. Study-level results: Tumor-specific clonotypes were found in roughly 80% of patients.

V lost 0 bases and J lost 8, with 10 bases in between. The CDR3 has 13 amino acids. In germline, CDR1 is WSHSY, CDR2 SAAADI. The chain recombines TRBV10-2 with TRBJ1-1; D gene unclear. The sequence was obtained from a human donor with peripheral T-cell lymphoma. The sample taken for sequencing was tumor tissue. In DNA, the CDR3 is TGCGCCAGCAGTGAGTCCGCCCTAACAGAAGCTTTCTTT. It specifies CASSESALTEAFF.